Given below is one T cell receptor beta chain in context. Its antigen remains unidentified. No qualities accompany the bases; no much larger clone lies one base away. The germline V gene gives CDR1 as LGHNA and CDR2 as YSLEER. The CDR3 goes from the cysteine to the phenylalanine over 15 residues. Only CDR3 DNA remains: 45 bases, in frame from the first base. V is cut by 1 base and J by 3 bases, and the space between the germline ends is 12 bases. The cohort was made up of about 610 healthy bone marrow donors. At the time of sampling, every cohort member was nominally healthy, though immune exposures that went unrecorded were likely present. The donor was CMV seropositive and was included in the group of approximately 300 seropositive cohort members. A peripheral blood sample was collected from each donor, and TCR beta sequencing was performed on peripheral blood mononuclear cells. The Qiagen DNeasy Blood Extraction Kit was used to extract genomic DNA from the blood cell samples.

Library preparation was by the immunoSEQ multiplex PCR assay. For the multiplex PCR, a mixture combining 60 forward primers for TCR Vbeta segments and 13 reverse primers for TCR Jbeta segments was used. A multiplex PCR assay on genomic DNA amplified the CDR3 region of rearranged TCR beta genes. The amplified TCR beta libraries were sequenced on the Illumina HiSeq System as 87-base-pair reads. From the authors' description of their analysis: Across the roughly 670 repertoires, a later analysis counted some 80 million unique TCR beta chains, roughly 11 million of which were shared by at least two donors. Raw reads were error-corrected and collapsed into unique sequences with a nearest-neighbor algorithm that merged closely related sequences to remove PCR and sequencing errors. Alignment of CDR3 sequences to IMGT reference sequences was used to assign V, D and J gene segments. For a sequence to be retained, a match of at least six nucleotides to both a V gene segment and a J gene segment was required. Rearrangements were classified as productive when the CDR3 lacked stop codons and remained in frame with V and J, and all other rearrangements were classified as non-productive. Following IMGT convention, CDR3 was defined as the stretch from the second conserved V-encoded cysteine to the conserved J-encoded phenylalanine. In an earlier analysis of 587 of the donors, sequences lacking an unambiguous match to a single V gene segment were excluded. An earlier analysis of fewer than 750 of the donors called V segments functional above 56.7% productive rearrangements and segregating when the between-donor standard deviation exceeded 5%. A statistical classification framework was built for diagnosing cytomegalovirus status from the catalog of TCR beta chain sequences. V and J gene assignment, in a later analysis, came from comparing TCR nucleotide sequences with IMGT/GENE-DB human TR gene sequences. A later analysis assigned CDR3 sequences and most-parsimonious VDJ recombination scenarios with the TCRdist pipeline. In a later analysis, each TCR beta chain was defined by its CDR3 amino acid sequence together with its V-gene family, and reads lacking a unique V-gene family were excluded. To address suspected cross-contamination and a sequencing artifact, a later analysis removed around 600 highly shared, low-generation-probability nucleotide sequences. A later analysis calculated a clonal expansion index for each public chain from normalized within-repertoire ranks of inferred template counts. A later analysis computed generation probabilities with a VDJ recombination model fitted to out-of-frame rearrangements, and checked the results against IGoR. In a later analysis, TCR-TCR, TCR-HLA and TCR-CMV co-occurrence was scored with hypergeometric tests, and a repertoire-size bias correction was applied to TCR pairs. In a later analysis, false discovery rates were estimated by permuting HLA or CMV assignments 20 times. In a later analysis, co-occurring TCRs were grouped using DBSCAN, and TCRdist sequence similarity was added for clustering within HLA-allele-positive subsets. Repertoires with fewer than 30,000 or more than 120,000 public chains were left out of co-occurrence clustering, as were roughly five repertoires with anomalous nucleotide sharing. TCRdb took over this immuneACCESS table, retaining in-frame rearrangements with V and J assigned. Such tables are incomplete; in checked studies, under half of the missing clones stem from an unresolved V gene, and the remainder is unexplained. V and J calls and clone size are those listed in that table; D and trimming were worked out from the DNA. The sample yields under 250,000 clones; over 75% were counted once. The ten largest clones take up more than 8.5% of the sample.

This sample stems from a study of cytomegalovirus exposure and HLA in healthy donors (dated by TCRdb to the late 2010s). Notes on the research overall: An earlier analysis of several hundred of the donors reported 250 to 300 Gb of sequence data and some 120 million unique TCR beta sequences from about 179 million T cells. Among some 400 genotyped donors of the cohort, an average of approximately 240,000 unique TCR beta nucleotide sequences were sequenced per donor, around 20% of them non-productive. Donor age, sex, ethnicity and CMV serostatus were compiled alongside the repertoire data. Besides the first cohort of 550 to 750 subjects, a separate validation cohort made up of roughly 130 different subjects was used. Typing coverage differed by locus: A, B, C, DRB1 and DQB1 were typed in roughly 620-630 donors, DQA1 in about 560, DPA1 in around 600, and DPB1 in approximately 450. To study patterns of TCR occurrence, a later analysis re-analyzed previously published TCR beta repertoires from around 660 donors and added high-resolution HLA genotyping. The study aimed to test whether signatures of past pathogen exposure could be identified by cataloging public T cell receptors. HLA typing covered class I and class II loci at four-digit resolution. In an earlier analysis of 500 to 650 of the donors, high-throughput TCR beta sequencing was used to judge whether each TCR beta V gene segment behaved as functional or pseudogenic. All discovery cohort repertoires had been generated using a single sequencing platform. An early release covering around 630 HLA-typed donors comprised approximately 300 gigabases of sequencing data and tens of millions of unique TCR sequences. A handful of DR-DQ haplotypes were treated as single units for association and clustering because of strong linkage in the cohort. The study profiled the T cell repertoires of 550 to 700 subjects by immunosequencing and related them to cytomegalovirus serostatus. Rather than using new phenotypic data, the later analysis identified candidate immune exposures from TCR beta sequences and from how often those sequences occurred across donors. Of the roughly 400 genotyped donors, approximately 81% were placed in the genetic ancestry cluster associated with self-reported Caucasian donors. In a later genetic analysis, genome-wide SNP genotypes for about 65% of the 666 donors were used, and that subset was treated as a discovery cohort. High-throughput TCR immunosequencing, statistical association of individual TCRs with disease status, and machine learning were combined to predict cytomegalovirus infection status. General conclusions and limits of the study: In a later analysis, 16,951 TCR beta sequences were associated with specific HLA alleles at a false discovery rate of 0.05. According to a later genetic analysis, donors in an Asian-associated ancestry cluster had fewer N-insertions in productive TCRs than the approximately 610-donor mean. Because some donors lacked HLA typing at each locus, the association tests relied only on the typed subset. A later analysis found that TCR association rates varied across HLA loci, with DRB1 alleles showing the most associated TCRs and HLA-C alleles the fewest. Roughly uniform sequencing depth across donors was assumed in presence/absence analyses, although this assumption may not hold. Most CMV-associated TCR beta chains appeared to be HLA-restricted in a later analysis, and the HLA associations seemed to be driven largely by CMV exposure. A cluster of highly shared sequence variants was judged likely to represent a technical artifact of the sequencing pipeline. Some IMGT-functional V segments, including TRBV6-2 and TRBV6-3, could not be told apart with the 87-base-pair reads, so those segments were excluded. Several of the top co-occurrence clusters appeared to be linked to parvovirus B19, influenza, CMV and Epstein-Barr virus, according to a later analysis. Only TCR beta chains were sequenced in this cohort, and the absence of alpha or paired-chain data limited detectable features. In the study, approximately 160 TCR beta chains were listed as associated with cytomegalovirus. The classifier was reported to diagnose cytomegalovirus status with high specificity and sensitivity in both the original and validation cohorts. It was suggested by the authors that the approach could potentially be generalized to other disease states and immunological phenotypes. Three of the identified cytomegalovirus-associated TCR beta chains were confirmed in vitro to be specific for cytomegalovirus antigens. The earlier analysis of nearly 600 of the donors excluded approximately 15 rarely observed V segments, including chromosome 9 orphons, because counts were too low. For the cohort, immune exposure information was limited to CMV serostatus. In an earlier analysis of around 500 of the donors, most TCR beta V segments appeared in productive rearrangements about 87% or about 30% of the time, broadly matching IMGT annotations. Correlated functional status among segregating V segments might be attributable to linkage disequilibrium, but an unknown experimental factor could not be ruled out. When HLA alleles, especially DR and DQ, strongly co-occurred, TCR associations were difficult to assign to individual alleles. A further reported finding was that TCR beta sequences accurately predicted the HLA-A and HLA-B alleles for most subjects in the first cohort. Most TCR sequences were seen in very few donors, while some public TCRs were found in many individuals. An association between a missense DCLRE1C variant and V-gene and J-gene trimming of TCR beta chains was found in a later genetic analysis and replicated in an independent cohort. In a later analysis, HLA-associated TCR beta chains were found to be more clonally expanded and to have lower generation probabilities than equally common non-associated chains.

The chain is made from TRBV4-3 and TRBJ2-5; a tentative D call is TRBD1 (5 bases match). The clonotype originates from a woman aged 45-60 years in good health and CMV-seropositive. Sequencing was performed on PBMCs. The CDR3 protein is CASSQALIREETQYF. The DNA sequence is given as TGCGCCAGCAGCCAAGCGCTCATCAGGGAAGAGACCCAGTACTTC.